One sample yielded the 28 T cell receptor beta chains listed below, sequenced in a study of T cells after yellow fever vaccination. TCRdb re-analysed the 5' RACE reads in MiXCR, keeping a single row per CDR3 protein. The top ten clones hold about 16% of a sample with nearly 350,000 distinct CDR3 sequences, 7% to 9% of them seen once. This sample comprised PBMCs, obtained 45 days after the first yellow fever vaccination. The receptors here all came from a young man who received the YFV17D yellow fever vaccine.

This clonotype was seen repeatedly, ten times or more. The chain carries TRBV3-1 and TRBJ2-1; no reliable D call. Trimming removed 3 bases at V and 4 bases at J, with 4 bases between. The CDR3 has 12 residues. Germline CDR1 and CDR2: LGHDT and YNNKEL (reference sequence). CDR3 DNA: TGTGCCAGCAGCCAGGGATACAATGAGCAGTTCTTC. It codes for CASSQGYNEQFF.

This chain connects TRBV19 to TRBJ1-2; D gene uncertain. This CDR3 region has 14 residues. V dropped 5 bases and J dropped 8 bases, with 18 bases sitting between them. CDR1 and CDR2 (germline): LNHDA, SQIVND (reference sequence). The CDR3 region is CASSPVGAEGGYTF. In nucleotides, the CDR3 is TGTGCCAGTAGTCCCGTTGGTGCAGAGGGAGGCTACACCTTC.

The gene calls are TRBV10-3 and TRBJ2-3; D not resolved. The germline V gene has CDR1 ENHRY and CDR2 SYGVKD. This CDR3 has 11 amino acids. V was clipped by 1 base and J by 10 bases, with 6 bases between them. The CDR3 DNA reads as TGTGCCATCAGTGAGTTCACGTCGCAGTATTTT. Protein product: CAISEFTSQYF.

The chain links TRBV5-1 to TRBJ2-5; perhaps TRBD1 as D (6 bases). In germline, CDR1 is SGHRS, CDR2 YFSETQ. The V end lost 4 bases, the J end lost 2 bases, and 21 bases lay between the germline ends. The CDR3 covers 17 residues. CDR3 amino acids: CASSAYPGTLVQETQYF. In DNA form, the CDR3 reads TGCGCCAGCAGCGCCTACCCTGGGACACTTGTACAAGAGACCCAGTACTTC. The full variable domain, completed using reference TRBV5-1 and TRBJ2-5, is KAGVTQTPRYLIKTRGQQVTLSCSPISGHRSVSWYQQTPGQGLQFLFEYFSETQRNKGNFPGRFSGRQFSNSRSEMNVSTLELGDSALYLCASSAYPGTLVQETQYFGPGTRLLVL.

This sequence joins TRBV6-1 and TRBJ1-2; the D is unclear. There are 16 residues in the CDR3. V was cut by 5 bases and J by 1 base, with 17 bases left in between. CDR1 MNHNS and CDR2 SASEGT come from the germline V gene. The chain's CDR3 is CASSLDPKPSNYGYTF. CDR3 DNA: TGTGCCAGCAGTCTGGACCCAAAACCCAGTAACTATGGCTACACCTTC.

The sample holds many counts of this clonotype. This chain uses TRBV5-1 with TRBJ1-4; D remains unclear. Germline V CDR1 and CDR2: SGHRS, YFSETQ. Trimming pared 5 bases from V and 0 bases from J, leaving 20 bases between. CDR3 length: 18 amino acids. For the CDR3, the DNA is TGCGCCAGCAGTGATGCTCTGCGAACTATTGCAACTAATGAAAAACTGTTTTTT. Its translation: CASSDALRTIATNEKLFF.

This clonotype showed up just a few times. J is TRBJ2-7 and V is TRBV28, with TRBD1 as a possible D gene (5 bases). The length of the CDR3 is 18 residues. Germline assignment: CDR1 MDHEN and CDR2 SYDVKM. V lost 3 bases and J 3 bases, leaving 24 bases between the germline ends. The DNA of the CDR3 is TGTGCCAGCAGTTTTAAGGGGCAGGCCCAAATCTGGGACTACGAGCAGTACGTC. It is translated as CASSFKGQAQIWDYEQYV.

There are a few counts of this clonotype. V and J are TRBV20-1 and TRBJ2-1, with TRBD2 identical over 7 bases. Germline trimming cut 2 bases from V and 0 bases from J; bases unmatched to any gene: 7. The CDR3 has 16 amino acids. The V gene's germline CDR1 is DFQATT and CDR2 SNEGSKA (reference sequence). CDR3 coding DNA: TGCAGTGCTAGACGGGGGGTCCAAAGCTCCTACAATGAGCAGTTCTTC. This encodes CSARRGVQSSYNEQFF.

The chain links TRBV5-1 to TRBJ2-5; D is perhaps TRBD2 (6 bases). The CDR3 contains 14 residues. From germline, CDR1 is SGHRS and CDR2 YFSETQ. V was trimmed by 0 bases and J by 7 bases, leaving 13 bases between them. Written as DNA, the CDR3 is TGCGCCAGCAGCTTGGAACAGCCGCGGGGGACCCAGTACTTC. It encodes CASSLEQPRGTQYF.

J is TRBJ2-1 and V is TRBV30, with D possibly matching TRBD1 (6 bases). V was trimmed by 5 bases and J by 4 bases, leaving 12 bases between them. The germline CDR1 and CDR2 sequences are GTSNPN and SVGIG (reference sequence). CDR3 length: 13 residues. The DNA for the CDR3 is TGTGCCTGGCAACAGGGAGAATACAATGAGCAGTTCTTC. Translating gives CAWQQGEYNEQFF.

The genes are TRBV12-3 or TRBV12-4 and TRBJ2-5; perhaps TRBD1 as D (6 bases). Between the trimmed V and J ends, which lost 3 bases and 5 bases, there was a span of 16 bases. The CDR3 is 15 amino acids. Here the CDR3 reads CASSFAIGQGETQYF. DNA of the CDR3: TGTGCCAGCAGTTTCGCAATCGGGCAGGGGGAGACCCAGTACTTC.

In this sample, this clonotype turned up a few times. CDR3: CASLGQGYEQYV. The CDR3 coding sequence is TGTGCCAGCTTGGGGCAGGGATACGAGCAGTACGTC. The rearrangement joins TRBV5-5 to TRBJ2-7; TRBD1 might be the D (5 bases). Germline loops: CDR1 SGHKS, CDR2 YYEKEE (reference sequence). Deletions cut 7 bases from V and 4 bases from J, with 12 bases between. The CDR3 is made up of 12 amino acids.

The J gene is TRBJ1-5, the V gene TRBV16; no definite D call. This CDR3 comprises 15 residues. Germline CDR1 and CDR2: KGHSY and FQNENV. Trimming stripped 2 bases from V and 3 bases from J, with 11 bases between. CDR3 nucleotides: TGTGCCAGCAGCCAAAGCGAAAGGGCCAATCAGCCCCAGCATTTT. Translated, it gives CASSQSERANQPQHF.

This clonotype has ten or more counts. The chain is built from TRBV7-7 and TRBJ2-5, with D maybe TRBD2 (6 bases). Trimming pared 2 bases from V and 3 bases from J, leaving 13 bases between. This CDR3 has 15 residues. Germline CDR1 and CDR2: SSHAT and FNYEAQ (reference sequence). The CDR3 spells CASSLRRGSEETQYF. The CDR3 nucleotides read TGTGCCAGCAGCTTACGCCGGGGGTCCGAAGAGACCCAGTACTTC.

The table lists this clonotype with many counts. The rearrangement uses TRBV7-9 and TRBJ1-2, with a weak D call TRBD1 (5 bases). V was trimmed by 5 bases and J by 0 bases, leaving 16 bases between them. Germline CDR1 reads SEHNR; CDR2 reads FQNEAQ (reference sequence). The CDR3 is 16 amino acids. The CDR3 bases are TGTGCCAGCAGCCCAGGGAAATCAGCTTCTAACTATGGCTACACCTTC. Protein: CASSPGKSASNYGYTF. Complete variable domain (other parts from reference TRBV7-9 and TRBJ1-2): DTGVSQNPRHKITKRGQNVTFRCDPISEHNRLYWYRQTLGQGPEFLTYFQNEAQLEKSRLLSDRFSAERPKGSFSTLEIQRTEQGDSAMYLCASSPGKSASNYGYTFGSGTRLTVV.

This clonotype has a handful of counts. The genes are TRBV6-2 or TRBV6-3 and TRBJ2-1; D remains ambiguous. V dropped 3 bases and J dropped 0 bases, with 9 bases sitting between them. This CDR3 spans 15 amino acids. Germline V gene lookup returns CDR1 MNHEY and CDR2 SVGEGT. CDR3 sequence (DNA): TGTGCCAGCAGTTATTCCAGGAGCTCCTACAATGAGCAGTTCTTC. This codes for CASSYSRSSYNEQFF.

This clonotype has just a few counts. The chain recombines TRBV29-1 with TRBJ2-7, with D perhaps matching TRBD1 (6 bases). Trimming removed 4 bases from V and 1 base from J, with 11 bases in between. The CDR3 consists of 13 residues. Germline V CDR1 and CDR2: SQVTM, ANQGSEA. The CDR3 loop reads CSVARGFSYEQYF. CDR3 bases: TGCAGCGTTGCTAGGGGGTTTTCCTACGAGCAGTACTTC.

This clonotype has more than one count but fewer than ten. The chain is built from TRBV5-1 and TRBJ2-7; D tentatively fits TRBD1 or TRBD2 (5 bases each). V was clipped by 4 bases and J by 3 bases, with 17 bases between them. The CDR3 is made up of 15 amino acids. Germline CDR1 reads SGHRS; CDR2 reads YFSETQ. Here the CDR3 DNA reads TGCGCCAGCAGCCCCGGGGCTAGCACCAACTACGAGCAGTACTTC. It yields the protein CASSPGASTNYEQYF. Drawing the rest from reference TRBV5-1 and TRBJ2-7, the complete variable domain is KAGVTQTPRYLIKTRGQQVTLSCSPISGHRSVSWYQQTPGQGLQFLFEYFSETQRNKGNFPGRFSGRQFSNSRSEMNVSTLELGDSALYLCASSPGASTNYEQYFGPGTRLTVT.

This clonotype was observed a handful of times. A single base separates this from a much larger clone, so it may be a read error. Here the CDR3 DNA reads TGTGCCAGCAGTTATACAGGGGGCACTGAAGCTTTCTTT. As protein: CASSYTGGTEAFF. The chain employs TRBV27 and TRBJ1-1, with 8 bases that match TRBD1. The CDR3 covers 13 residues. Trimming cost V 4 bases and J 4 bases; bases outside gene matches: 2. Germline V lookup: CDR1 MNHEY, CDR2 SMNVEV (reference sequence).

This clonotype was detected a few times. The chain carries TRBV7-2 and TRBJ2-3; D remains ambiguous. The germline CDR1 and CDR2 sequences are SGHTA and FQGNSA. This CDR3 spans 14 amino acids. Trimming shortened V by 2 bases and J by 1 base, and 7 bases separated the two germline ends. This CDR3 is CASSLSIRTDTQYF. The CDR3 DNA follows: TGTGCCAGCAGCTTAAGTATCCGCACAGATACGCAGTATTTT. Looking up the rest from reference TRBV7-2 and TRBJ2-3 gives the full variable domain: GAGVSQSPSNKVTEKGKDVELRCDPISGHTALYWYRQSLGQGLEFLIYFQGNSAPDKSGLPSDRFSAERTGGSVSTLTIQRTQQEDSAVYLCASSLSIRTDTQYFGPGTRLTVL.

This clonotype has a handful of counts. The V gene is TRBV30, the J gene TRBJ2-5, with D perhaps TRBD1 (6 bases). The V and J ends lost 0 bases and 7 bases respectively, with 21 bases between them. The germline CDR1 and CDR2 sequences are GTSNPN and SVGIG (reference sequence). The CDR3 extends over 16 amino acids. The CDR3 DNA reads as TGTGCCTGGAGTGTCTCGAGGGTTCGGGACAAAGTGACCCAGTACTTC. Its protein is CAWSVSRVRDKVTQYF.

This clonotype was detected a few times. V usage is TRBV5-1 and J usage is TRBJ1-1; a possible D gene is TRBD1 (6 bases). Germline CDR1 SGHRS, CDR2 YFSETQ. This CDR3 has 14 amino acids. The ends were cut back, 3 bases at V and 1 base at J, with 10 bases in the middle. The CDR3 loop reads CASSWDITNTEAFF. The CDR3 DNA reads TGCGCCAGCAGCTGGGACATTACGAACACTGAAGCTTTCTTT.

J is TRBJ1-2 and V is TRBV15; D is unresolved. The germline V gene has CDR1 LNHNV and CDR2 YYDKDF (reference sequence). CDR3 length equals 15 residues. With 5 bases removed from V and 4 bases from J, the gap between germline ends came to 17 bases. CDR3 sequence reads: CATSGELPVGYGYTF. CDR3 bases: TGTGCCACCAGCGGTGAACTCCCCGTTGGCTATGGCTACACCTTC.

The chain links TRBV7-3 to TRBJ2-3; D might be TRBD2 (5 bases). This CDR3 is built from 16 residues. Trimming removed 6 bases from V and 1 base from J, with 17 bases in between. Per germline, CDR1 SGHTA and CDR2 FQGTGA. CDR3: CASSSDYAPGTDTQYF. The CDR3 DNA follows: TGTGCCAGCAGTTCAGACTACGCCCCCGGCACAGATACGCAGTATTTT.

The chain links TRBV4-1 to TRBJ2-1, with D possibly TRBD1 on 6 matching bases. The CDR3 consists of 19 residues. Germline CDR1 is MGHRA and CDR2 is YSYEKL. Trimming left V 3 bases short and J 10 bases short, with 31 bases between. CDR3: CASSHRDSLPQGLHVEQFF. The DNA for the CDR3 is TGCGCCAGCAGCCACCGAGACTCCCTGCCCCAGGGGTTACACGTAGAGCAGTTCTTC.

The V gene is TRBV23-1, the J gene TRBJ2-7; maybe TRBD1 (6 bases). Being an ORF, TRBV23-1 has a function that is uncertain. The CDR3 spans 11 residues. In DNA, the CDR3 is TGCGCCAGCAGTCAATCCCCAGGGGCAGGCGTC. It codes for CASSQSPGAGV.

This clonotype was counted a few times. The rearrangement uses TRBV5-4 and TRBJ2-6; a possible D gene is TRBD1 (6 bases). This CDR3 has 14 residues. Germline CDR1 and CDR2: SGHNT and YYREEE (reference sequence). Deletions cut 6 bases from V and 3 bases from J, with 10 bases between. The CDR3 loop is CASNRVGGANVLTF. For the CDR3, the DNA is TGTGCCAGCAACAGGGTGGGTGGGGCCAACGTCCTGACTTTC.

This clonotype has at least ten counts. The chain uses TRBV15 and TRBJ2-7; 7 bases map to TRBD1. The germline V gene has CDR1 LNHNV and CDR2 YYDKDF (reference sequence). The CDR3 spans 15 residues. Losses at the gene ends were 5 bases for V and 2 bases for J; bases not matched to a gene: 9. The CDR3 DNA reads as TGTGCCACCAGCCTCGGACAGGTACAAACCTACGAGCAGTACTTC. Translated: CATSLGQVQTYEQYF.